This T cell receptor (beta chain) stems from a study of shared clonotypes between healthy human individuals. About the study: Serving as donors were a couple of women and three men, whose ages spanned 18 to 49. Findings of the study overall: Naive CD4 clonotypes were shared across a handful of donors at roughly 5.5%. Naive subsets typically showed greater estimated richness than memory subsets.

On this clone itself: Its antigen is unknown.

The naive CD8 fraction comprised CD45RO-negative cells positively selected for CCR7 and excluded terminally differentiated effector memory CD45RA+ cells. Donors were healthy HIV-negative adults without recent acute infections or vaccinations. Sequenced by immunoSEQ multiplex PCR; TCRdb stores in-frame clones only, minus some. This sample has just over 2,000,000 clones, with just under 95% found just once. This receptor was taken from a man younger than 30 in good health. Material for sequencing was naive CD8+ T cells sorted from blood.

The CDR3 DNA is TGTGCCAGCAGCGTCGAGGGCCCTGGGTATTCACCCCTCCACTTT. Residues: CASSVEGPGYSPLHF. The chain joins TRBV9 to TRBJ1-6, with D unresolved. The CDR3 loop spans 15 amino acids. V lost 2 bases, J lost 8 bases, and 14 bases lay in between. Germline assignment: CDR1 SGDLS and CDR2 YYNGEE.